This record covers a single T cell receptor (beta chain). The CDR3 consists of 16 residues. The V gene's germline CDR1 is SGHVS and CDR2 FNYEAQ. The ends lost 1 base at V and 6 bases at J; junction bases unmatched: 9. This entry comes from a study of Ad26.COV2.S vaccination and SARS-CoV-2 variants. The treatment was: over 15 received Ad26.COV2.S at low or high dose, single or two shots; several received placebo; per-sample allocation not given. Sampling took place 63 days after the first vaccine or placebo injection. An Ad26 vector expressing Wuhan-strain SARS-CoV-2 spike served as the vaccine. Assay: immunoSEQ multiplex PCR; the TCRdb copy retains only in-frame clones and omits some. The sample contains 400,000 to 450,000 clones, approximately 92% of which appear only once.

The rearrangement uses TRBV7-6 and TRBJ2-7, with 10 bases fitting TRBD2. Material: peripheral blood, obtained in a trial of Ad26.COV2.S vaccine versus placebo. The clonotype comes from a person between 18 and 65 years old who received the Ad26.COV2.S COVID-19 vaccine or a placebo. This CDR3 reads CASSLGGIAGGSEQYF. In DNA form, the CDR3 reads TGTGCCAGCAGCTTAGGGGGGATAGCGGGAGGCAGCGAGCAGTACTTC.